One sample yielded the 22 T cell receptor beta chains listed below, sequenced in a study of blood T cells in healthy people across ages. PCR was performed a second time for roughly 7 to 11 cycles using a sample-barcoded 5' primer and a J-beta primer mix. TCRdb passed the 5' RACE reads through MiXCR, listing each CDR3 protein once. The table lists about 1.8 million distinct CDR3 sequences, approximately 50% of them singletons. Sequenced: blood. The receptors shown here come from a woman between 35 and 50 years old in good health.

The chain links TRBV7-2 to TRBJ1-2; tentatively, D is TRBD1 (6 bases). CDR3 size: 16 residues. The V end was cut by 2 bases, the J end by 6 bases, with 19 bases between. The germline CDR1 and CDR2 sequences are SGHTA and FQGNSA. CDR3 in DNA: TGTGCCAGCAGCTTATTAACTCGCGGGGGGCGGGATGGCTACACCTTC. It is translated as CASSLLTRGGRDGYTF.

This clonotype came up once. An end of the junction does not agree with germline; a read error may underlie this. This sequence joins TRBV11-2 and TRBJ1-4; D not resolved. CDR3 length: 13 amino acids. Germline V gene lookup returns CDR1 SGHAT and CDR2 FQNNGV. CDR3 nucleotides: TGTGCCAGTAGCTACGGGTCTAATGAAAAACTGTTTTTT. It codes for CASSYGSNEKLFF. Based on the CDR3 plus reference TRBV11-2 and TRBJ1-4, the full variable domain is EAGVAQSPRYKIIEKRQSVAFWCNPISGHATLYWYQQILGQGPKLLIQFQNNGVVDDSQLPKDRFSAERLKGVDSTLKIQPAKLEDSAVYLCASSYGSNEKLFFGSGTQLSVL.

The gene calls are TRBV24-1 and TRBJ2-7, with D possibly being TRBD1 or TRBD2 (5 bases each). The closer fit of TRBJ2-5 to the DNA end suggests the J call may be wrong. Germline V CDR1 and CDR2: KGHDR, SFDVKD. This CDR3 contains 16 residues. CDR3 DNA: TGTGCCACCAGTGACCCGGGACGAGAAGGCGGAGAGACCCAGTACTTC. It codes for CATSDPGREGGETQYF.

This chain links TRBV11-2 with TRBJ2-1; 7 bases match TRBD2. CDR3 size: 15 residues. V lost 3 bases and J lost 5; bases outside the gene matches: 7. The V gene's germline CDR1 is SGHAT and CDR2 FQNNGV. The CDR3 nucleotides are TGTGCCAGCAGCTTTGGGACTAACGGACACAATGAGCAGTTCTTC. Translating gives CASSFGTNGHNEQFF. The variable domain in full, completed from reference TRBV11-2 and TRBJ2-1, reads EAGVAQSPRYKIIEKRQSVAFWCNPISGHATLYWYQQILGQGPKLLIQFQNNGVVDDSQLPKDRFSAERLKGVDSTLKIQPAKLEDSAVYLCASSFGTNGHNEQFFGPGTRLTVL.

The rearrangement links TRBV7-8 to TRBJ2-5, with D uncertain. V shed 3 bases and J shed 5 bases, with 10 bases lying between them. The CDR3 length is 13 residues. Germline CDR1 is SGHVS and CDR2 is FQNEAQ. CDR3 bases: TGTGCCAGCAGCTTGAGTGAATTGGAGACCCAGTACTTC. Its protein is CASSLSELETQYF.

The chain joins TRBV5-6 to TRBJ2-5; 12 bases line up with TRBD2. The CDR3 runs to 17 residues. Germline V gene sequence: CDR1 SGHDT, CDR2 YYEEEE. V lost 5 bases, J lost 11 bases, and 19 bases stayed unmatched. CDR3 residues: CASRPGLAGMSYNEQYF. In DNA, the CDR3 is TGTGCCAGCAGACCTGGACTAGCGGGGATGTCCTACAATGAGCAGTACTTC.

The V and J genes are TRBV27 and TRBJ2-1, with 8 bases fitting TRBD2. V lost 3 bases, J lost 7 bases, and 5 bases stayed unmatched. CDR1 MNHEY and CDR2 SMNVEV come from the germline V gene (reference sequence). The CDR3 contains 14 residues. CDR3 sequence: CASSLTGGPNEQFF. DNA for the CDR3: TGTGCCAGCAGTTTGACGGGGGGGCCGAATGAGCAGTTCTTC.

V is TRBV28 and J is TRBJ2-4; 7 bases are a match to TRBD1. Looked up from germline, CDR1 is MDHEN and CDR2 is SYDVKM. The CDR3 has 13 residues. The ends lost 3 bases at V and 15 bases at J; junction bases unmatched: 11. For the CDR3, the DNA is TGTGCCAGCAGTTTCCCAGGGGGTTCCACTCTGTACTTC. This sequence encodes CASSFPGGSTLYF. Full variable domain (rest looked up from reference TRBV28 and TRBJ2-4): DVKVTQSSRYLVKRTGEKVFLECVQDMDHENMFWYRQDPGLGLRLIYFSYDVKMKEKGDIPEGYSVSREKKERFSLILESASTNQTSMYLCASSFPGGSTLYFGAGTRLSVL.

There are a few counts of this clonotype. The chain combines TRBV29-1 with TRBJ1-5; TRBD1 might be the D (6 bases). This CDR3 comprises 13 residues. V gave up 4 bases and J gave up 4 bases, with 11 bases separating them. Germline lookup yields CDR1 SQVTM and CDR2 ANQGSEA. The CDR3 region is CSVVTGVNQPQHF. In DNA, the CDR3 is TGCAGCGTTGTGACAGGTGTGAATCAGCCCCAGCATTTT. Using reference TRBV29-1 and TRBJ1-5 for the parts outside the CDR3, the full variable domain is SAVISQKPSRDICQRGTSLTIQCQVDSQVTMMFWYRQQPGQSLTLIATANQGSEATYESGFVIDKFPISRPNLTFSTLTVSNMSPEDSSIYLCSVVTGVNQPQHFGDGTRLSIL.

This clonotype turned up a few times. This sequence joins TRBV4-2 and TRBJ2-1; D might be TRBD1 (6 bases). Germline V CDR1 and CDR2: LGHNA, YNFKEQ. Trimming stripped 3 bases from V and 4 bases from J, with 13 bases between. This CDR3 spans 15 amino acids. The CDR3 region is CASSQETRGYNEQFF. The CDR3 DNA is TGTGCCAGCAGCCAGGAGACAAGGGGGTACAATGAGCAGTTCTTC.

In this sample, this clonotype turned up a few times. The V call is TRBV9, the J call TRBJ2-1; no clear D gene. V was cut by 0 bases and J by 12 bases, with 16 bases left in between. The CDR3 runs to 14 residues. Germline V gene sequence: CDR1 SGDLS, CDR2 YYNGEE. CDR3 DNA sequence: TGTGCCAGCAGCGTAGGGGGTCCGAGTCCAGCGCAGTTCTTC. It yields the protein CASSVGGPSPAQFF.

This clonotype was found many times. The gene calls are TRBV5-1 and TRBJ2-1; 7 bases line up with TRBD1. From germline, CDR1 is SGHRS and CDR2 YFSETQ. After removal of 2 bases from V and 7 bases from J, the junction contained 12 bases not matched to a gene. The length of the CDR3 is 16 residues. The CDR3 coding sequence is TGCGCCAGCAGCTTACCCCGGGACAGAGTGGCGAATGAGCAGTTCTTC. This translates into CASSLPRDRVANEQFF.

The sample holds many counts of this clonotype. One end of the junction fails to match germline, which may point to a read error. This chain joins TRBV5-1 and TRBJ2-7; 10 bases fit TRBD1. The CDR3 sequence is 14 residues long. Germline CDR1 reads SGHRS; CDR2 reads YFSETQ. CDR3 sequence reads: CASSSRDRGYEQYF. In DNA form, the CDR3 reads TGTGCCAGCAGCTCCCGGGACAGGGGCTACGAGCAGTACTTC.

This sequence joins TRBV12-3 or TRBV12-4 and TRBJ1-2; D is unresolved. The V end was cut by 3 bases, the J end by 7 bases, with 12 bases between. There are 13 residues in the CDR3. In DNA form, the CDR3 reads TGTGCCAGCAGTTTCAGAGTTGCCTTTGGCTACACCTTC. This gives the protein CASSFRVAFGYTF.

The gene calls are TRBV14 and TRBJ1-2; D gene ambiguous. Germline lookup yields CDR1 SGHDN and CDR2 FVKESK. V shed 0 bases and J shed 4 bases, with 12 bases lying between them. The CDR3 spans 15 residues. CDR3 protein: CASSQDGRVRYGYTF. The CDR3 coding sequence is TGTGCCAGCAGCCAAGACGGCAGAGTTCGCTATGGCTACACCTTC.

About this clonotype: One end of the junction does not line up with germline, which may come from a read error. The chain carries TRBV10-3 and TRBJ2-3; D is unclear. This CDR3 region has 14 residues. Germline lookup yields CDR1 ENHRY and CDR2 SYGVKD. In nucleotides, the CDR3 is TGTGCCATCAGGGCGGCCAGCAGGTTGGATACGCCGTATTTT. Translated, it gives CAIRAASRLDTPYF.

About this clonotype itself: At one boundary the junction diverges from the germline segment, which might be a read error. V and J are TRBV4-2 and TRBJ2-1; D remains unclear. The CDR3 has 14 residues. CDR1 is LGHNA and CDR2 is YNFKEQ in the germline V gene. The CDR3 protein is CASSQGMTYIEQFF. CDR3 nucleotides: TGTGCCAGCAGCCAAGGAATGACTTACATTGAGCAGTTCTTC.

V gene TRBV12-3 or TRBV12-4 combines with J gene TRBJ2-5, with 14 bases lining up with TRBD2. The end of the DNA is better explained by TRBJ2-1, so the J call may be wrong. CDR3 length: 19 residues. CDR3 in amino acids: CASSLVITGLAGDQETQFF. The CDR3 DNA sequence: TGTGCCAGCAGTTTAGTAATAACGGGACTAGCGGGGGACCAAGAGACCCAGTTCTTC.

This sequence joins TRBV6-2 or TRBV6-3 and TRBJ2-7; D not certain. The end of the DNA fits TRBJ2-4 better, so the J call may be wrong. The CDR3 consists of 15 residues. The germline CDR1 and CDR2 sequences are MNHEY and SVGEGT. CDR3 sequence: CASSPSRTAKNIQYF. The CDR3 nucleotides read TGTGCCAGCAGCCCCAGCAGAACCGCCAAAAACATTCAGTACTTC.

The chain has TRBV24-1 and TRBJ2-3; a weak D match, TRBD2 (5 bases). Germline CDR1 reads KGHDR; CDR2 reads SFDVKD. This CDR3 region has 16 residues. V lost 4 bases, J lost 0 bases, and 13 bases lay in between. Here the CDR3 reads CATSDATTESTDTQYF. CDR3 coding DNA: TGTGCCACCAGTGACGCGACTACCGAAAGCACAGATACGCAGTATTTT.

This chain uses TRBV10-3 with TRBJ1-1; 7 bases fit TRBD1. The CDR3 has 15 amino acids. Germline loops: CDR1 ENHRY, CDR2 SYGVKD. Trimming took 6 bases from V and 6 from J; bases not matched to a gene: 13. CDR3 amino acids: CAISYEHRGDPEAFF. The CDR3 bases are TGTGCCATCAGCTATGAACACAGGGGCGATCCTGAAGCTTTCTTT.

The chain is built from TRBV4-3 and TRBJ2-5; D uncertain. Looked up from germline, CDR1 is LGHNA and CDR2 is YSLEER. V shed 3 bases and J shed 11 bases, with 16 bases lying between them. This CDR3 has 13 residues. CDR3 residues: CASSQLDGNEQYF. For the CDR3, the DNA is TGCGCCAGCAGCCAGTTGGACGGCAATGAGCAGTACTTC.